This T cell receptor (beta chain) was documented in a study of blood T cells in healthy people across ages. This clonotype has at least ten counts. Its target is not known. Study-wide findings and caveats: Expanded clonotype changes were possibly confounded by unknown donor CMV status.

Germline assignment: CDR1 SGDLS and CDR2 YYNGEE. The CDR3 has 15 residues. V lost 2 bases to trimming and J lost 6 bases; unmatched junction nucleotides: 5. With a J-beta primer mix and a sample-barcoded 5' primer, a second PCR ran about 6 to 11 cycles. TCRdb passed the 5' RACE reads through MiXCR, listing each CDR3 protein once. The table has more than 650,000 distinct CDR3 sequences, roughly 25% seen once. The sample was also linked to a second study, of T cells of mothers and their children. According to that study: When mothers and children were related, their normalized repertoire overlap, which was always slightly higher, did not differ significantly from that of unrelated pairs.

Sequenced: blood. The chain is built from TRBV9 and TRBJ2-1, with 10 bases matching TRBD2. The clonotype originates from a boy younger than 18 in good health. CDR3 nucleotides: TGTGCCAGCAGCGTTTGGGCTAGCGGGGGCAATGAGCAGTTCTTC. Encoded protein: CASSVWASGGNEQFF. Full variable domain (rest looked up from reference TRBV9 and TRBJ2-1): DSGVTQTPKHLITATGQRVTLRCSPRSGDLSVYWYQQSLDQGLQFLIQYYNGEERAKGNILERFSAQQFPDLHSELNLSSLELGDSALYFCASSVWASGGNEQFFGPGTRLTVL.